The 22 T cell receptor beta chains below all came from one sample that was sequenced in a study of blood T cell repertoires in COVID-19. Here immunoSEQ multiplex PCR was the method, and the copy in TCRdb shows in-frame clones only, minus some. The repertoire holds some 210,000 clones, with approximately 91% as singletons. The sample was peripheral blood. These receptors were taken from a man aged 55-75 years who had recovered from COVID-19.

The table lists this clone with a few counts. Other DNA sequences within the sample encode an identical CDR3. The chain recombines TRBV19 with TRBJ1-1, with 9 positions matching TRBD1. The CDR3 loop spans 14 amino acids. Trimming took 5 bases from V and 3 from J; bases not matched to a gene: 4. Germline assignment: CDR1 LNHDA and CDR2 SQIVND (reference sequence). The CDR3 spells CASSPRQGDTEAFF. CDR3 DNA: TGTGCCAGTAGTCCGCGACAGGGGGACACTGAAGCTTTCTTT. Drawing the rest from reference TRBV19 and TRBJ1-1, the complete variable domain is DGGITQSPKYLFRKEGQNVTLSCEQNLNHDAMYWYRQDPGQGLRLIYYSQIVNDFQKGDIAEGYSVSREKKESFPLTVTSAQKNPTAFYLCASSPRQGDTEAFFGQGTRLTVV.

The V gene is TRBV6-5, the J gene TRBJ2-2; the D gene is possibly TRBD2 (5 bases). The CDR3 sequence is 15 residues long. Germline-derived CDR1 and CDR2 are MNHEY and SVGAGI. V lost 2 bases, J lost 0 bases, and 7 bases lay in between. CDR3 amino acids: CASSYEGTNTGELFF. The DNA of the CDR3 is TGTGCCAGCAGTTACGAGGGAACGAACACCGGGGAGCTGTTTTTT.

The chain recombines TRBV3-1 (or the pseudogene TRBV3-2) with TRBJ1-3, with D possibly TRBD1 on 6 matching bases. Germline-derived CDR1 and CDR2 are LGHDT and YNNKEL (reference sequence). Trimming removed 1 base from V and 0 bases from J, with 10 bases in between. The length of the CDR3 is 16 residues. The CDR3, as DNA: TGTGCCAGCAGCCAAGTTCAGACAGGCTCTGGAAACACCATATATTTT. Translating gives CASSQVQTGSGNTIYF.

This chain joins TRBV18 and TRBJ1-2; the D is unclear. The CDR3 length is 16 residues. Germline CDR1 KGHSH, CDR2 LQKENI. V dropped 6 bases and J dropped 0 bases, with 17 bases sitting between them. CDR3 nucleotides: TGTGCCAGCTCCCCTTATCAGGTCTCTTCTAACTATGGCTACACCTTC. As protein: CASSPYQVSSNYGYTF.

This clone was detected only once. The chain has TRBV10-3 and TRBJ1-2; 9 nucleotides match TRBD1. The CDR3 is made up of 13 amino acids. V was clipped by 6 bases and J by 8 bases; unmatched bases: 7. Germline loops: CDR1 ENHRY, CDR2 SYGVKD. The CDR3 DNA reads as TGTGCCATCAGCTTTCCGGGACAGGGCGGCTACACCTTC. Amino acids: CAISFPGQGGYTF.

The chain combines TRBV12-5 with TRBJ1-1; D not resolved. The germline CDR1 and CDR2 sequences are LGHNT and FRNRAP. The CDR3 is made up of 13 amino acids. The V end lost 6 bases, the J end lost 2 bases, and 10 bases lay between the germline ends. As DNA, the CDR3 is TGTGCTAGTGGGGAACAGCTTAACACTGAAGCTTTCTTT. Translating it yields CASGEQLNTEAFF.

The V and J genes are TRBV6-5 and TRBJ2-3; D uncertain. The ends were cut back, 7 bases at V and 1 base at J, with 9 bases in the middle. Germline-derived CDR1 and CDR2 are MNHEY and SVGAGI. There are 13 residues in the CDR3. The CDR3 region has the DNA TGTGCCAGCACCCACGAGGGCACAGATACGCAGTATTTT. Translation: CASTHEGTDTQYF.

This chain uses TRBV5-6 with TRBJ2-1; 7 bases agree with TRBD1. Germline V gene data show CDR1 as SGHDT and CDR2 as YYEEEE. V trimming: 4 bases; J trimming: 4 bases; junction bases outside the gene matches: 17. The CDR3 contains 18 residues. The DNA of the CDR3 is TGTGCCAGCAGCCACCCCTCCGACAGGGACAGTGCTTACAATGAGCAGTTCTTC. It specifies CASSHPSDRDSAYNEQFF.

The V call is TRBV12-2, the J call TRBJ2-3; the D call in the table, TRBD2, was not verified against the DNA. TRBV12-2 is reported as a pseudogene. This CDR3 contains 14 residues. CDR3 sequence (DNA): TGTGCAAGTCGCTTAGCGGGAGGCACAGATACGCAGTATTTT. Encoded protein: CASRLAGGTDTQYF.

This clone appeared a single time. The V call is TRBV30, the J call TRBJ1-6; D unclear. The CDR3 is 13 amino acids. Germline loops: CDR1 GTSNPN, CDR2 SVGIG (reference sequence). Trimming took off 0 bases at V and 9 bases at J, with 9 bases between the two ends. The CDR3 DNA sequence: TGTGCCTGGAGTGTACGGGTTAGTTCACCCCTCCACTTT. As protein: CAWSVRVSSPLHF. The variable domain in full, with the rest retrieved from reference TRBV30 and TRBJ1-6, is SQTIHQWPATLVQPVGSPLSLECTVEGTSNPNLYWYRQAAGRGLQLLFYSVGIGQISSEVPQNLSASRPQDRQFILSSKKLLLSDSGFYLCAWSVRVSSPLHFGNGTRLTVT.

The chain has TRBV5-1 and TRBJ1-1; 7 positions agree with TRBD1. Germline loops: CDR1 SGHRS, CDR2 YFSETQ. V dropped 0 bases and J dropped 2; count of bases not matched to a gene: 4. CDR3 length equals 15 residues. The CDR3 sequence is CASSLEGTANTEAFF. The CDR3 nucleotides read TGCGCCAGCAGCTTGGAGGGGACAGCCAACACTGAAGCTTTCTTT.

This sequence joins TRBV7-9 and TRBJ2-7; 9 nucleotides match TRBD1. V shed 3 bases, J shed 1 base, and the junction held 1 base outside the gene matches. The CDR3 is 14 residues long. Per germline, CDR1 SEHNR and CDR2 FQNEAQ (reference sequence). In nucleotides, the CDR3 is TGTGCCAGCAGCTTGACAGGGGGGTCCTACGAGCAGTACTTC. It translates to CASSLTGGSYEQYF. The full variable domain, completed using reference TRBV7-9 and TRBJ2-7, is DTGVSQNPRHKITKRGQNVTFRCDPISEHNRLYWYRQTLGQGPEFLTYFQNEAQLEKSRLLSDRFSAERPKGSFSTLEIQRTEQGDSAMYLCASSLTGGSYEQYFGPGTRLTVT.

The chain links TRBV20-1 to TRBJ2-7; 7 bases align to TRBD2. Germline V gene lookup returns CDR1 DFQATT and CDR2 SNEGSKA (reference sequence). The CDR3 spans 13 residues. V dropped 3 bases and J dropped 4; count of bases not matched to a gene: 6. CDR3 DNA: TGCAGTGCTAGTTCCGGGGGGTGGTACGAGCAGTACTTC. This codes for CSASSGGWYEQYF.

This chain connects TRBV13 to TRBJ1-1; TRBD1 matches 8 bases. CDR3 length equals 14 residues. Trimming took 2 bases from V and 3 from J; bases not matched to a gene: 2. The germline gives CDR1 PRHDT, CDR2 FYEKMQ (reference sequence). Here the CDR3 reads CASSLQGADTEAFF. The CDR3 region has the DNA TGTGCCAGCAGCTTACAGGGGGCGGACACTGAAGCTTTCTTT.

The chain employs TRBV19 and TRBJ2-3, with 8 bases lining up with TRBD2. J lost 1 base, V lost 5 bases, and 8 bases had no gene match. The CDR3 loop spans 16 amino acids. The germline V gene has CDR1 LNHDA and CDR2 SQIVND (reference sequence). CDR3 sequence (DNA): TGTGCCAGTAGTGACCGAGCGGGAGTGGGCACAGATACGCAGTATTTT. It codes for CASSDRAGVGTDTQYF.

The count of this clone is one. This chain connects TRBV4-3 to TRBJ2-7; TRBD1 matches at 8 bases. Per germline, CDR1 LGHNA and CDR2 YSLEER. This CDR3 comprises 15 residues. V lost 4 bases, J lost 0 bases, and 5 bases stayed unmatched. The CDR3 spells CASSRLTGDSYEQYF. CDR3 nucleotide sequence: TGCGCCAGCAGCCGGCTGACAGGGGACTCCTACGAGCAGTACTTC.

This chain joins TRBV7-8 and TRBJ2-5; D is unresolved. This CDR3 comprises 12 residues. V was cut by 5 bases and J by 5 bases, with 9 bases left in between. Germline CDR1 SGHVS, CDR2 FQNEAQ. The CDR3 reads CASSQMEETQYF. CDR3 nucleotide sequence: TGTGCCAGCAGCCAAATGGAGGAGACCCAGTACTTC.

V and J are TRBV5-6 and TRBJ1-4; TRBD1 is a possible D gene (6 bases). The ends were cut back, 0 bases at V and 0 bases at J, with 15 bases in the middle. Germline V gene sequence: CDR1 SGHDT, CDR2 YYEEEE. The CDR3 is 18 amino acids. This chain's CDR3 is CASSLVAGAYATNEKLFF. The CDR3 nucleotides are TGTGCCAGCAGCTTGGTCGCAGGGGCTTATGCAACTAATGAAAAACTGTTTTTT.

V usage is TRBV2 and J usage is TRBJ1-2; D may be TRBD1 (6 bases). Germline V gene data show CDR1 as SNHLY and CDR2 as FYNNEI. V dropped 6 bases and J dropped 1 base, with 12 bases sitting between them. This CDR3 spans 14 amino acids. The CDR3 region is CASSARTVNYGYTF. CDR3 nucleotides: TGTGCCAGCAGCGCTAGGACAGTTAACTATGGCTACACCTTC.

In nucleotides, the CDR3 is TGTGCCAGCAGCTTAAGGGGAGGGTGGAACACCGGGGAGCTGTTTTTT. It yields the protein CASSLRGGWNTGELFF. V and J are TRBV7-3 and TRBJ2-2; TRBD2 matches 7 bases. Per the germline V gene, CDR1 is SGHTA and CDR2 is FQGTGA. The CDR3 runs to 16 residues. V was clipped by 1 base and J by 1 base; unmatched bases: 3.

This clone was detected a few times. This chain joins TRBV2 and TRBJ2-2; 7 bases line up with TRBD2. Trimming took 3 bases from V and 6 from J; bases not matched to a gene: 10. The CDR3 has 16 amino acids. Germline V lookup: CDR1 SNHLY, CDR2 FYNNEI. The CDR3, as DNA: TGTGCCAGCAGTGAGGATAGCGGGCGTTTTGCCGGGGAGCTGTTTTTT. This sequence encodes CASSEDSGRFAGELFF.

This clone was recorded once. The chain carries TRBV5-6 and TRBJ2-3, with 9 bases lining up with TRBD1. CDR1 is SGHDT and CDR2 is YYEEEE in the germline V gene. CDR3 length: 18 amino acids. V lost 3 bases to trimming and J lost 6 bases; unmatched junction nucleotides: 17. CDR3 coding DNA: TGTGCCAGCAGCTCACTAACAAGGACACAGGGGGCGCGGGATACGCAGTATTTT. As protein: CASSSLTRTQGARDTQYF.